Listed below are T cell receptor beta chains from one sample, sequenced in a study of OX40 agonist ivuxolimab in advanced cancers. Method: immunoSEQ multiplex PCR; TCRdb's copy keeps in-frame clones and lacks some. The sample records 50,000 or so clones, about 83% being singletons. Sample: CD4+ or CD8+ T cells sorted from blood, taken in a trial of the OX40 agonist ivuxolimab. The receptors were gathered from an adult with an advanced solid tumor such as melanoma, head and neck, liver or kidney cancer. Both conserved end residues are part of each CDR3. The D gene is left open where the match is weak. Rows give clone size only sometimes, using once, few, many, or a class for an expanded clone.

TRBD1	15	-	TRBV28	TRBJ1-2	CASSVPGQGDHGYTF	TGTGCCAGCAGTGTGCCGGGACAGGGTGATCATGGCTACACCTTC
-	13	-	TRBV11-1	TRBJ2-7	CASSPSGPYEQYF	TGTGCCAGCAGCCCCAGTGGTCCCTACGAGCAGTACTTC
-	15	-	TRBV6-1	TRBJ1-5	CASSEYGFSNQPQHF	TGTGCCAGCAGTGAATATGGGTTTAGCAATCAGCCCCAGCATTTT
TRBD1	12	-	TRBV30	TRBJ1-2	CACSTGGFGYTF	TGTGCCTGTTCGACAGGGGGCTTTGGCTACACCTTC
-	14	-	TRBV30	TRBJ2-5	CACPGGVTQETQYF	TGTGCCTGCCCCGGTGGGGTAACCCAAGAGACCCAGTACTTC
-	16	once	TRBV5-1	TRBJ1-6	CASSLIPGTENSPLHF	TGCGCCAGCAGCTTAATCCCCGGGACCGAGAATTCACCCCTCCACTTT
TRBD1	16	-	TRBV5-4	TRBJ2-7	CASRVSLTGGAGEQYF	TGTGCCAGCAGGGTTTCCCTAACAGGGGGCGCAGGCGAGCAGTACTTC
-	16	-	TRBV7-6	TRBJ2-3	CASSLGPGLGTDTQYF	TGTGCCAGCAGCTTAGGACCCGGTTTGGGGACAGATACGCAGTATTTT
TRBD1	14	-	TRBV6-1	TRBJ1-4	CASSPGGSVEKLFF	TGTGCCAGCAGTCCAGGGGGAAGTGTCGAAAAACTGTTTTTT
-	12	-	TRBV29-1	TRBJ1-3	CSVVDSGNTIYF	TGCAGCGTTGTGGACTCTGGAAACACCATATATTTT
TRBD2	18	-	TRBV5-1	TRBJ2-2	CASSLVSPAGGNTGELFF	TGCGCCAGCAGCTTGGTATCCCCCGCGGGGGGCAACACCGGGGAGCTGTTTTTT
-	15	-	TRBV10-1	TRBJ1-1	CARGQNKSGVTEAFF	TGCGCCAGGGGACAAAATAAGTCGGGCGTGACTGAAGCTTTCTTT
TRBD1	14	-	TRBV19	TRBJ1-4	CASRAGQGGEKLFF	TGTGCCAGTAGGGCAGGACAGGGAGGTGAAAAACTGTTTTTT
-	14	-	TRBV7-3	TRBJ2-3	CASSLGQSTDTQYF	TGTGCCAGCAGCCTGGGCCAGAGCACAGATACGCAGTATTTT
-	15	few	TRBV5-1	TRBJ1-1	CASSFGRGISTEAFF	TGCGCCAGCAGCTTCGGCAGGGGAATTAGTACTGAAGCTTTCTTT
-	17	-	TRBV2	TRBJ2-2	CASSPSGHRVGAGELFF	TGTGCCAGCAGCCCCTCGGGGCACAGGGTCGGGGCCGGGGAGCTGTTTTTT
-	15	-	TRBV5-1	TRBJ2-1	CASSLLPAEYNEQFF	TGCGCCAGCAGCTTGTTACCCGCTGAATACAATGAGCAGTTCTTC
TRBD2	18	-	TRBV29-1	TRBJ2-1	CSVEVRTSGGQTYNEQFF	TGCAGCGTTGAAGTACGGACTAGCGGGGGACAGACCTACAATGAGCAGTTCTTC
-	14	-	TRBV28	TRBJ2-7	CASSRGGAPGEQYF	TGTGCCAGCAGTCGAGGCGGGGCCCCGGGCGAGCAGTACTTC
-	12	-	TRBV5-4	TRBJ2-1	CASSLLGNEQFF	TGTGCCAGCAGCTTGCTGGGCAATGAGCAGTTCTTC
-	14	-	TRBV19	TRBJ1-5	CASRVTEQYQPQHF	TGTGCCAGTAGGGTGACAGAGCAATACCAGCCCCAGCATTTT
TRBD2	16	-	TRBV5-6	TRBJ2-1	CASNARGTSVYNEQFF	TGTGCCAGCAATGCAAGAGGGACTAGCGTCTACAATGAGCAGTTCTTC
-	13	-	TRBV5-1	TRBJ1-1	CASSRWGLDEAFF	TGCGCCAGCAGCCGCTGGGGTCTCGATGAAGCTTTCTTT
-	9	-	TRBV19	TRBJ1-4	CASRVKLFF	TGTGCCAGTAGAGTTAAACTGTTTTTT
-	13	-	TRBV28	TRBJ1-2	CASSLHSKGGYTF	TGTGCCAGCAGTTTACATTCGAAGGGCGGCTACACCTTC
-	15	once	TRBV7-9	TRBJ1-6	CASTKWGQTGSPLHF	TGTGCCAGCACCAAATGGGGCCAAACAGGTTCACCCCTCCACTTT
TRBD2	14	few	TRBV27	TRBJ2-7	CASSLRPGGYEQYF	TGTGCCAGCAGTTTACGACCGGGGGGCTACGAGCAGTACTTC
-	14	-	TRBV18	TRBJ1-4	CASSPRGSREKLFF	TGTGCCAGCTCACCACGCGGATCCAGGGAAAAACTGTTTTTT
TRBD2	13	once	TRBV12-5	TRBJ2-1	CASGRGGYNEQFF	TGTGCTAGTGGTCGGGGGGGCTACAATGAGCAGTTCTTC
-	14	-	TRBV7-2	TRBJ2-2	CASSFDQYTGELFF	TGTGCCAGCAGCTTCGACCAATACACCGGGGAGCTGTTTTTT
-	13	-	TRBV10-3	TRBJ1-3	CAIRDSSGNTIYF	TGTGCCATCAGGGACAGCTCTGGAAACACCATATATTTT
-	13	-	TRBV28	TRBJ1-2	CASTLRGNYGYTF	TGTGCCAGCACCCTTAGGGGGAACTATGGCTACACCTTC